The 21 T cell receptor beta chains below were found in one sample sequenced in a study of beta chain features in type 1 diabetes. The authors reverse transcribed all of the isolated RNA, so sequencing captured expressed TCRB transcripts. The data were produced by immunoSEQ multiplex PCR, yet TCRdb's version contains in-frame clones alone and is incomplete. The data show approximately 38,000 clones, 64% seen once. The sample consisted of Tregs from blood. The origin of the receptors is a woman in her twenties or thirties in good health.

J is TRBJ2-7 and V is TRBV7-2, with no clear D. CDR1 and CDR2 from the germline V gene are SGHTA and FQGNSA. The CDR3 consists of 14 residues. V shed 2 bases and J shed 4 bases, with 12 bases lying between them. CDR3 region: CASSLTSGVYEQYF. The DNA for the CDR3 is TGTGCCAGCAGCTTAACGAGTGGAGTTTACGAGCAGTACTTC.

The V and J genes are TRBV5-1 and TRBJ2-1; 13 nucleotides agree with TRBD2. Per germline, CDR1 SGHRS and CDR2 YFSETQ. This CDR3 comprises 17 residues. Germline trimming cut 3 bases from V and 6 bases from J; bases unmatched to any gene: 9. DNA for the CDR3: TGCGCCAGCAGCTCCTGGACTAGCGGGAGTGGGGCCAATGAGCAGTTCTTC. The encoded protein is CASSSWTSGSGANEQFF. The variable domain in full, completed from reference TRBV5-1 and TRBJ2-1, reads KAGVTQTPRYLIKTRGQQVTLSCSPISGHRSVSWYQQTPGQGLQFLFEYFSETQRNKGNFPGRFSGRQFSNSRSEMNVSTLELGDSALYLCASSSWTSGSGANEQFFGPGTRLTVL.

The chain uses TRBV7-9 and TRBJ2-2, with D hard to call. CDR1 and CDR2 from the germline V gene are SEHNR and FQNEAQ (reference sequence). V dropped 5 bases and J dropped 4 bases, with 5 bases sitting between them. This CDR3 has 12 amino acids. The chain's CDR3 is CASSPITGELFF. CDR3 sequence (DNA): TGTGCCAGCAGCCCTATCACCGGGGAGCTGTTTTTT.

V usage is TRBV9 and J usage is TRBJ2-1; 9 bases fit TRBD2. The CDR3 has 15 residues. V trimming: 3 bases; J trimming: 7 bases; junction bases outside the gene matches: 8. Looked up from germline, CDR1 is SGDLS and CDR2 is YYNGEE. The CDR3 loop is CASSEGLAMGNEQFF. As DNA, the CDR3 is TGTGCCAGCAGCGAGGGACTAGCTATGGGGAATGAGCAGTTCTTC.

The rearrangement joins TRBV4-2 to TRBJ2-7; no clear D. V lost 0 bases and J lost 5, with 14 bases in between. The CDR3 sequence is 15 residues long. CDR1 LGHNA and CDR2 YNFKEQ come from the germline V gene. The CDR3 is CASSQDLGLINEQYF. Written as DNA, the CDR3 is TGTGCCAGCAGCCAAGATCTTGGCCTGATTAACGAGCAGTACTTC.

This sequence joins TRBV18 and TRBJ2-2, with a tentative D call TRBD2 (5 bases). V was shortened by 4 bases and J by 1 base, with 10 bases between the two germline ends. The germline gives CDR1 KGHSH, CDR2 LQKENI. The CDR3 consists of 15 residues. CDR3 bases: TGTGCCAGCTCACTCGGGAATTTGAACACCGGGGAGCTGTTTTTT. Its translation is CASSLGNLNTGELFF. The entire variable domain, with the rest obtained from reference TRBV18 and TRBJ2-2, is as follows: NAGVMQNPRHLVRRRGQEARLRCSPMKGHSHVYWYRQLPEEGLKFMVYLQKENIIDESGMPKERFSAEFPKEGPSILRIQQVVRGDSAAYFCASSLGNLNTGELFFGEGSRLTVL.

The chain carries TRBV5-1 and TRBJ2-7; the D gene is possibly TRBD1 (5 bases). Deletions cut 0 bases from V and 2 bases from J, with 12 bases between. This CDR3 is 15 amino acids long. From germline, CDR1 is SGHRS and CDR2 YFSETQ. CDR3 in amino acids: CASSLAQGWTYEQYF. In DNA form, the CDR3 reads TGCGCCAGCAGCTTGGCGCAGGGTTGGACCTACGAGCAGTACTTC.

V gene TRBV6-5 combines with J gene TRBJ1-2, with TRBD1 matching 10 bases. J gave up 8 bases and V 4 bases, and 7 bases lay outside the gene matches. This CDR3 spans 14 amino acids. Germline loops: CDR1 MNHEY, CDR2 SVGAGI. CDR3 sequence (DNA): TGTGCCAGCAGTTCGGGACAGGGGAATAGAGGCTACACCTTC. It translates to CASSSGQGNRGYTF.

The chain links TRBV10-3 to TRBJ2-3, with 9 bases fitting TRBD1. V gave up 8 bases and J gave up 7 bases; unmatched junction bases: 4. The CDR3 has 12 residues. Germline V CDR1 and CDR2: ENHRY, SYGVKD. The CDR3 coding sequence is TGTGCCATCGGGGGGACAGGGTATACGCAGTATTTT. This encodes CAIGGTGYTQYF.

The chain links TRBV11-2 to TRBJ2-1; unclear D gene. Germline CDR1 is SGHAT and CDR2 is FQNNGV. Between the trimmed V and J ends, which lost 1 base and 7 bases, there was a span of 20 bases. CDR3 size: 17 residues. The CDR3 sequence: CASSLGGPPRVSNEQFF. DNA for the CDR3: TGTGCCAGCAGCTTAGGAGGCCCGCCCCGGGTCTCGAATGAGCAGTTCTTC. Drawing the rest from reference TRBV11-2 and TRBJ2-1, the complete variable domain is EAGVAQSPRYKIIEKRQSVAFWCNPISGHATLYWYQQILGQGPKLLIQFQNNGVVDDSQLPKDRFSAERLKGVDSTLKIQPAKLEDSAVYLCASSLGGPPRVSNEQFFGPGTRLTVL.

The rearrangement links TRBV4-3 to TRBJ1-3; D is undetermined. Looked up from germline, CDR1 is LGHNA and CDR2 is YSLEER. The CDR3 spans 13 residues. V lost 0 bases and J 4 bases, leaving 4 bases between the germline ends. CDR3 amino acids: CASSQDKGNTIYF. In DNA, the CDR3 is TGCGCCAGCAGCCAAGATAAAGGAAACACCATATATTTT.

This chain links TRBV9 with TRBJ2-5; 9 bases are a match to TRBD1. J was trimmed by 3 bases and V by 1 base; bases with no gene match: 4. CDR1 SGDLS and CDR2 YYNGEE come from the germline V gene. The CDR3 sequence is 15 residues long. CDR3 protein: CASSVIGTGKETQYF. CDR3 DNA: TGTGCCAGCAGCGTAATCGGGACAGGGAAAGAGACCCAGTACTTC. Based on the CDR3 plus reference TRBV9 and TRBJ2-5, the full variable domain is DSGVTQTPKHLITATGQRVTLRCSPRSGDLSVYWYQQSLDQGLQFLIQYYNGEERAKGNILERFSAQQFPDLHSELNLSSLELGDSALYFCASSVIGTGKETQYFGPGTRLLVL.

The chain employs TRBV18 and TRBJ2-5, with D perhaps TRBD2 (6 bases). The CDR3 extends over 14 amino acids. The germline gives CDR1 KGHSH, CDR2 LQKENI. Trimming took off 0 bases at V and 2 bases at J, with 7 bases between the two ends. The DNA for the CDR3 is TGTGCCAGCTCACCACCGGGACTGCAAGAGACCCAGTACTTC. Its translation: CASSPPGLQETQYF.

The chain is built from TRBV19 and TRBJ2-4; D possibly corresponds to TRBD2 (6 bases). The germline V and J ends were trimmed by 3 bases and 8 bases, with 11 bases remaining between them. Germline assignment: CDR1 LNHDA and CDR2 SQIVND (reference sequence). The CDR3 runs to 13 residues. DNA of the CDR3: TGTGCCAGTAGTATCTCCAGGGAGGACATTCAGTACTTC. It specifies CASSISREDIQYF.

V is TRBV18 and J is TRBJ1-5, with D perhaps matching TRBD1 (5 bases). V shed 2 bases and J shed 4 bases, with 9 bases lying between them. CDR3 length equals 14 residues. Germline-derived CDR1 and CDR2 are KGHSH and LQKENI. This CDR3 reads CASSPLGGNQPQHF. The DNA of the CDR3 is TGTGCCAGCTCACCATTGGGGGGGAATCAGCCCCAGCATTTT.

The chain joins TRBV7-9 to TRBJ2-1, with 8 bases aligning to TRBD2. The CDR3 loop spans 15 amino acids. Germline V gives CDR1 SEHNR, CDR2 FQNEAQ (reference sequence). V was pared by 3 bases and J by 4 bases, with 5 bases of the junction left unmatched. The CDR3 protein is CASSFYGREYNEQFF. Here the CDR3 DNA reads TGTGCCAGCAGCTTTTACGGGAGGGAGTACAATGAGCAGTTCTTC.

This clone has only one observation. The V call is TRBV7-2, the J call TRBJ2-1, with 7 bases identical to TRBD2. The CDR3 covers 15 residues. CDR1 and CDR2 (germline): SGHTA, FQGNSA. The J segment lost 6 bases and the V segment lost 5 bases, leaving 10 bases of the junction unmatched. The CDR3 sequence: CASSRVLAETNEQFF. The CDR3 region has the DNA TGTGCCAGCAGCCGGGTGCTAGCGGAAACCAATGAGCAGTTCTTC.

The V call is TRBV28, the J call TRBJ2-7, with TRBD2 as a possible D gene (5 bases). The CDR3 runs 14 residues. V dropped 3 bases and J dropped 6 bases, with 15 bases sitting between them. Per the germline V gene, CDR1 is MDHEN and CDR2 is SYDVKM. CDR3 amino acids: CASSFPSQVSEQYF. CDR3 nucleotide sequence: TGTGCCAGCAGTTTCCCTAGCCAGGTTTCCGAGCAGTACTTC.

This clone was seen more than once but under ten times. The rearrangement links TRBV9 to TRBJ2-2, with TRBD1 identical over 9 bases. CDR1 is SGDLS and CDR2 is YYNGEE in the germline V gene. This CDR3 spans 16 amino acids. V shed 5 bases and J 6 bases; nucleotides not matched to a gene: 11. CDR3 loop: CASRGDPGQGSGELFF. DNA for the CDR3: TGTGCCAGCAGAGGTGACCCGGGACAGGGTTCCGGGGAGCTGTTTTTT.

The V and J genes are TRBV27 and TRBJ2-1; TRBD2 aligns across 8 bases. CDR1 MNHEY and CDR2 SMNVEV come from the germline V gene (reference sequence). The CDR3 totals 15 residues. V was clipped by 5 bases and J by 0 bases; unmatched bases: 3. The CDR3 DNA follows: TGTGCCAGCAGTCCCGGGACTAGCTCCTACAATGAGCAGTTCTTC. It translates to CASSPGTSSYNEQFF.

The chain is built from TRBV30 and TRBJ2-3; D is ambiguous. Germline CDR1 reads GTSNPN; CDR2 reads SVGIG (reference sequence). This CDR3 is built from 12 residues. V lost 3 bases and J lost 6, with 10 bases in between. The CDR3 reads CAWSATRDTQYF. DNA of the CDR3: TGTGCCTGGAGCGCAACCAGGGATACGCAGTATTTT.